Listed here are 10 T cell receptor beta chains from one sample, sequenced in a study of cytomegalovirus exposure and HLA in healthy donors. PCR amplification relied on 60 Vbeta primers (plus 13 Jbeta primers). TCRdb's copy holds only in-frame clones and misses some; the assay was immunoSEQ multiplex PCR. Among more than 95,000 clones, 55% to 75% were seen once, and the ten largest hold roughly 3%. The sample taken for sequencing was PBMCs. Receptor source: a man aged 55 to 70 in good health and CMV-seronegative.

This clone was counted only a few times. The J gene is TRBJ2-2, the V gene TRBV15, with TRBD1 identical over 9 bases. The CDR3 is 15 residues long. Germline assignment: CDR1 LNHNV and CDR2 YYDKDF (reference sequence). The V and J ends lost 8 bases and 3 bases, in that order; junction bases with no gene match: 7. CDR3 residues: CATGLGQGHTGELFF. CDR3 nucleotides: TGTGCCACCGGGCTGGGACAGGGTCACACCGGGGAGCTGTTTTTT. Full variable domain (rest looked up from reference TRBV15 and TRBJ2-2): DAMVIQNPRYQVTQFGKPVTLSCSQTLNHNVMYWYQQKSSQAPKLLFHYYDKDFNNEADTPDNFQSRRPNTSFCFLDIRSPGLGDTAMYLCATGLGQGHTGELFFGEGSRLTVL.

The V gene is TRBV29-1, the J gene TRBJ1-1; a weak D match, TRBD1 (6 bases). This CDR3 is built from 13 residues. Germline V gene lookup returns CDR1 SQVTM and CDR2 ANQGSEA. Trimming removed 7 bases from V and 4 bases from J, with 16 bases in between. CDR3 sequence: CSGQVESSTEAFF. CDR3 DNA sequence: TGCAGCGGACAGGTAGAGAGCAGCACTGAAGCTTTCTTT. Together with reference TRBV29-1 and TRBJ1-1, the CDR3 gives the full variable domain: SAVISQKPSRDICQRGTSLTIQCQVDSQVTMMFWYRQQPGQSLTLIATANQGSEATYESGFVIDKFPISRPNLTFSTLTVSNMSPEDSSIYLCSGQVESSTEAFFGQGTRLTVV.

The chain joins TRBV27 to TRBJ1-6, with 11 nucleotides matching TRBD1. CDR1 is MNHEY, CDR2 SMNVEV, per germline (reference sequence). This CDR3 spans 15 amino acids. The V segment lost 3 bases and the J segment 9 bases; nucleotides outside the gene matches: 4. The CDR3 DNA follows: TGTGCCAGCAGTTTCTGGACAGGGGGCGGTTCACCCCTCCACTTT. Its protein product is CASSFWTGGGSPLHF.

V usage is TRBV5-1 and J usage is TRBJ2-6; 10 nucleotides line up with TRBD1. The CDR3 consists of 20 residues. Germline V lookup: CDR1 SGHRS, CDR2 YFSETQ. The junction had 14 bases not matched to a gene; V was cut back by 2 bases and J by 3 bases. The CDR3 DNA reads TGCGCCAGCAGCTTTTCGGCCGGGACAGGGGACTGGGGTGGGGCCAACGTCCTGACTTTC. This gives the protein CASSFSAGTGDWGGANVLTF.

This clone was detected only once. This sequence joins TRBV5-1 and TRBJ2-7; TRBD2 is a possible D gene (6 bases). The CDR3 covers 16 residues. Germline lookup yields CDR1 SGHRS and CDR2 YFSETQ. The ends were cut back, 0 bases at V and 3 bases at J, with 16 bases in the middle. The chain's CDR3 is CASSLGGLPRNYEQYF. The CDR3 DNA reads TGCGCCAGCAGCTTGGGGGGACTGCCCAGAAACTACGAGCAGTACTTC.

This chain connects TRBV6-5 to TRBJ1-5; D is unresolved. From germline, CDR1 is MNHEY and CDR2 SVGAGI. V lost 5 bases and J 6 bases, leaving 11 bases between the germline ends. This CDR3 has 13 amino acids. The chain's CDR3 is CASSGTRGQPQHF. The CDR3 DNA sequence: TGTGCCAGCAGTGGAACTCGCGGTCAGCCCCAGCATTTT.

This clone was seen more than once but under ten times. The chain combines TRBV27 with TRBJ2-2; TRBD1 might be the D (6 bases). The V gene lost 4 bases and the J gene lost 7 bases, with 10 bases spanning the gap. Germline V lookup: CDR1 MNHEY, CDR2 SMNVEV (reference sequence). The CDR3 covers 13 residues. DNA of the CDR3: TGTGCCAGCAGTTCTTTCAGGGGCGGGGAGCTGTTTTTT. As protein: CASSSFRGGELFF.

The sample holds one count of this clone. V usage is TRBV7-9 and J usage is TRBJ2-1; TRBD1 is a possible D gene (5 bases). The CDR3 totals 12 residues. V lost 5 bases to trimming and J lost 9 bases, with 11 bases between them. The germline CDR1 and CDR2 sequences are SEHNR and FQNEAQ (reference sequence). CDR3 region: CASSPARGEQFF. In nucleotides, the CDR3 is TGTGCCAGCAGCCCCGCTAGGGGTGAGCAGTTCTTC.

This clone occurred a few times. The chain uses TRBV10-3 and TRBJ2-7, with TRBD2 matching 15 bases. Per the germline V gene, CDR1 is ENHRY and CDR2 is SYGVKD. CDR3 length equals 17 residues. The V gene end was trimmed by 3 bases and the J gene end by 0 bases; junction bases not matched to a gene: 3. The CDR3 reads CAISEGTSGRSSYEQYF. DNA for the CDR3: TGTGCCATCAGTGAAGGGACTAGCGGGAGGAGCTCCTACGAGCAGTACTTC.

The chain joins TRBV4-2 to TRBJ2-5; tentative D call: TRBD1 (6 bases). Trimming cost V 4 bases and J 5 bases, with 11 bases left between them. Germline values: CDR1 LGHNA, CDR2 YNFKEQ. The CDR3 is 13 amino acids. CDR3 nucleotides: TGTGCCAGCAGCCTCAGGGGCGGGGAGACCCAGTACTTC. Translation gives CASSLRGGETQYF.